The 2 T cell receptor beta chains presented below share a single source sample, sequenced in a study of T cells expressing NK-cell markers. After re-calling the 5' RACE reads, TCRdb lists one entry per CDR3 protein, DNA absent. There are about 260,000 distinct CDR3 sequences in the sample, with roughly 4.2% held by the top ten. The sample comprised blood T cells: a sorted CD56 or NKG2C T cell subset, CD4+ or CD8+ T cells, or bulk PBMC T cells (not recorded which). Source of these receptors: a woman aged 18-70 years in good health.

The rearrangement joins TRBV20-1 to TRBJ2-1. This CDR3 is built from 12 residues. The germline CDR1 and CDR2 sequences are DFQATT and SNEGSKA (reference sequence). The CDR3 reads CSASRVGNEQFF.

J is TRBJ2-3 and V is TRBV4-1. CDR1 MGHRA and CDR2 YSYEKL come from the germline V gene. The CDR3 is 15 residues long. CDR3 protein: CASSQVTKATDTQYF.